Listed below are T cell receptor beta chains from one sample, sequenced in a study of regulatory T cells in long-lasting Graves disease. TCRdb recomputed calls from the multiplex PCR reads with MiXCR, one row per CDR3 protein. The sample carries around 480,000 distinct CDR3 sequences, around 15% recorded once. A further study also used this sample, focusing on T cells in Graves' hyperthyroidism and ophthalmopathy.

The sequencing used peripheral blood mononuclear cells (PBMCs), collected at new diagnosis, from a patient treated with antithyroid drugs. These receptors were collected from a man aged 35-49 years with Graves disease. Both conserved end residues are part of each CDR3. The D gene is left open where the match is weak. Expanded clones get a size class; other rows say once, few or many, or leave the size out.

many	TRBV28	TRBJ2-1	TRBD2	CASSFGGTSGSSPYNEQFF	TGTGCCAGCAGTTTCGGGGGGACTAGCGGGAGCAGCCCCTACAATGAGCAGTTCTTC
NA	TRBV9	TRBJ2-7	TRBD1	CASSEMTGVYEQYF	TGTGCCAGCAGCGAAATGACAGGGGTCTACGAGCAGTACTTC
few	TRBV28	TRBJ2-5	NA	CASSSQGRRETQYF	TGTGCCAGCAGTTCCCAGGGAAGGCGAGAGACCCAGTACTTC
few	TRBV20-1	TRBJ2-4	NA	CSLSRGVAKNIQYF	TGCAGCCTCTCGCGGGGAGTAGCCAAAAACATTCAGTACTTC
many	TRBV20-1	TRBJ2-1	NA	CSAQHGSSYNEQFF	TGCAGTGCCCAACACGGAAGCTCCTACAATGAGCAGTTCTTC
many	TRBV6-1	TRBJ1-6	NA	CASSDEPYNSPLHF	TGTGCCAGCAGTGACGAACCCTATAATTCACCCCTCCACTTT
many	TRBV11-2	TRBJ2-7	NA	CASSIFARYEQYF	TGTGCCAGCAGCATTTTTGCCCGCTACGAGCAGTACTTC
few	TRBV7-9	TRBJ1-1	NA	CASSFSRAGTEAFF	TGTGCCAGCAGCTTTTCCAGGGCCGGCACTGAAGCTTTCTTT
NA	TRBV5-1	TRBJ1-4	NA	CASSLVPGPNEKLFF	TGCGCCAGCAGCTTGGTTCCGGGTCCTAATGAAAAACTGTTTTTT
few	TRBV3-1	TRBJ2-7	TRBD2	CASSNRLAGGPYEQYF	TGTGCCAGCAGCAACCGACTAGCGGGAGGGCCTTACGAGCAGTACTTC
many	TRBV28	TRBJ2-2	NA	CASSGANTGELFF	TGTGCCAGCAGCGGTGCGAACACCGGGGAGCTGTTTTTT
many	TRBV2	TRBJ1-1	NA	CASSSIARGAFF	TGTGCCAGCAGTTCGATCGCTCGTGGGGCTTTCTTT
NA	TRBV28	TRBJ1-5	TRBD1	CASSFFRLTGEHSNQPQHF	TGTGCCAGCAGTTTTTTTCGGTTGACAGGGGAACATAGCAATCAGCCCCAGCATTTT
NA	TRBV4-1	TRBJ2-5	TRBD2	CASSQDPGLAGVRETQYF	TGCGCCAGCAGCCAAGATCCGGGACTAGCGGGAGTAAGGGAGACCCAGTACTTC
many	TRBV28	TRBJ2-6	NA	CASSPMKVGANVLTF	TGTGCCAGCAGTCCTATGAAGGTTGGGGCCAACGTCCTGACTTTC
NA	TRBV12-5	TRBJ2-5	NA	CASGKGGSGVQETQYF	TGTGCTAGTGGAAAAGGGGGTAGCGGAGTTCAAGAGACCCAGTACTTC
few	TRBV28	TRBJ1-5	TRBD1	CASSLLTGGLYSNQPQHF	TGTGCCAGCAGCCTTCTAACAGGGGGCCTTTATAGCAATCAGCCCCAGCATTTT
many	TRBV27	TRBJ1-1	NA	CASSQWGTEAFF	TGTGCCAGCAGTCAGTGGGGGACTGAAGCTTTCTTT
few	TRBV28	TRBJ2-3	NA	CASTVAPPGHTDTQYF	TGTGCCAGCACCGTGGCCCCCCCAGGGCACACAGATACGCAGTATTTT
NA	TRBV6-5	TRBJ2-1	NA	CASSYPGGHEQFF	TGTGCCAGCAGTTACCCCGGCGGCCATGAGCAGTTCTTC
many	TRBV20-1	TRBJ2-1	NA	CSARVGAPGFF	TGCAGTGCTAGAGTAGGAGCCCCGGGGTTCTTC
few	TRBV19	TRBJ2-7	NA	CASSMIEASEQYF	TGTGCCAGTAGTATGATAGAAGCGAGCGAGCAGTACTTC
NA	TRBV7-8	TRBJ1-5	TRBD1	CASSSTGGGSRNQPQHF	TGTGCCAGCAGCTCTACAGGGGGCGGGAGTCGCAATCAGCCCCAGCATTTT
NA	TRBV7-9	TRBJ2-5	NA	CASSLDGVEETQYF	TGTGCCAGCAGCTTAGACGGGGTCGAAGAGACCCAGTACTTC
many	TRBV29-1	TRBJ2-2	NA	CSVGGTTGELFF	TGCAGCGTTGGAGGGACTACCGGGGAGCTGTTTTTT
few	TRBV9	TRBJ2-7	TRBD1	CASSVGNRGTYEQYF	TGTGCCAGCAGCGTAGGGAACAGGGGGACCTACGAGCAGTACTTC
many	TRBV28	TRBJ2-6	TRBD2	CASSTWLAGPSSGANVLTF	TGTGCCAGCAGTACTTGGTTAGCGGGACCAAGCTCTGGGGCCAACGTCCTGACTTTC
few	TRBV30	TRBJ2-1	TRBD2	CAWGGLAHNEQFF	TGTGCCTGGGGGGGACTAGCCCACAATGAGCAGTTCTTC
few	TRBV20-1	TRBJ2-1	NA	CSATRRQGTYNEQFF	TGCAGTGCTACCCGACGGCAGGGGACGTACAATGAGCAGTTCTTC
many	TRBV2	TRBJ1-5	NA	CASSVQGNQPQHF	TGTGCCAGCAGTGTTCAGGGCAATCAGCCCCAGCATTTT
NA	TRBV7-9	TRBJ2-1	TRBD2	CASSPNHWTSGMYNEQFF	TGTGCCAGCAGCCCCAACCACTGGACTAGCGGGATGTACAATGAGCAGTTCTTC
few	TRBV15	TRBJ2-3	NA	CATSRDLWRGRTDTQYF	TGTGCCACCAGCAGAGATCTCTGGCGGGGGCGGACAGATACGCAGTATTTT
many	TRBV5-6	TRBJ2-7	TRBD2	CASSWTSGNEYF	TGTGCCAGCAGCTGGACTAGCGGGAATGAGTACTTC
many	TRBV27	TRBJ2-7	NA	CASSSYTTDGYEQYF	TGTGCCAGCAGTTCATATACAACGGACGGTTACGAGCAGTACTTC
few	TRBV5-1	TRBJ2-7	TRBD2	CASSFTLGLAGNEQYF	TGCGCCAGCAGCTTCACCCTTGGACTAGCGGGAAACGAGCAGTACTTC
many	TRBV28	TRBJ2-7	NA	CASSLLRGSSYEQYF	TGTGCCAGCAGTTTGTTGCGCGGCAGCTCCTACGAGCAGTACTTC
many	TRBV2	TRBJ2-1	TRBD2	CASMTSGMSNEQFF	TGTGCCAGCATGACTAGCGGGATGTCCAATGAGCAGTTCTTC
many	TRBV12-3/TRBV12-4	TRBJ2-3	NA	CASRLLAGGSDTQYF	TGTGCCAGCAGACTACTAGCCGGGGGATCAGATACGCAGTATTTT